These 13 T cell receptor beta chains share one sample of origin, sequenced in a study of blood T cell repertoires in COVID-19. The assay was immunoSEQ multiplex PCR, and TCRdb's table has in-frame clones only and misses some. The top ten clones hold about 10% of a sample with more than 300,000 clones, more than 70% of them seen once. Sequencing was done on a sample of peripheral blood. These receptors all stem from a woman in her twenties or thirties with COVID-19, enrolled during active disease.

The CDR3: CASSFQVNYEQFF. DNA for the CDR3: TGTGCCAGCAGCTTCCAGGTTAACTATGAGCAGTTCTTC. The rearrangement uses TRBV5-4 and TRBJ2-1; D is uncertain. The CDR3 is 13 amino acids. Germline CDR1 reads SGHNT; CDR2 reads YYREEE (reference sequence). The V and J ends lost 2 bases and 8 bases respectively, with 11 bases between them.

The chain is built from TRBV5-1 and TRBJ1-1, with a tentative D call TRBD1 (6 bases). In germline, CDR1 is SGHRS, CDR2 YFSETQ. Trimming pared 4 bases from V and 7 bases from J, leaving 14 bases between. The CDR3 totals 13 residues. CDR3 coding DNA: TGCGCCAGCAGCCCAGTGACAGGCCGTGAAGCTTTCTTT. Amino acid sequence: CASSPVTGREAFF.

As DNA, the CDR3 is TGTGCCAGCAGCCCCCGCTCCAGGGCTAGGGGTTCACCCCTCCACTTT. Translation gives CASSPRSRARGSPLHF. The chain carries TRBV21-1 and TRBJ1-6; the D segment call TRBD1 is taken from the table without a DNA check. TRBV21-1 is a listed pseudogene. This CDR3 contains 16 residues.

The rearrangement uses TRBV2 and TRBJ1-2, with 9 nucleotides matching TRBD1. CDR1 and CDR2 (germline): SNHLY, FYNNEI. J gave up 0 bases and V 6 bases, and 8 bases lay outside the gene matches. This CDR3 has 16 amino acids. In DNA, the CDR3 is TGTGCCAGCAGGAGGGAACAGGGGGCGCCTAACTATGGCTACACCTTC. Amino acid sequence: CASRREQGAPNYGYTF.

For this clone: The sample has other DNA sequences that encode this CDR3 too. The chain recombines TRBV18 with TRBJ1-1; D may be TRBD1 (6 bases). The CDR3 runs 14 residues. Germline assignment: CDR1 KGHSH and CDR2 LQKENI. V lost 3 bases and J 0 bases, leaving 8 bases between the germline ends. The CDR3 DNA reads as TGTGCCAGCTCACCGCGACAGGTGAACACTGAAGCTTTCTTT. This gives the protein CASSPRQVNTEAFF.

The chain joins TRBV5-1 to TRBJ2-7, with a possible D match to TRBD2 (5 bases). Trimming removed 2 bases at V and 2 bases at J, with 11 bases between. Germline values: CDR1 SGHRS, CDR2 YFSETQ. This CDR3 has 14 amino acids. The DNA of the CDR3 is TGCGCCAGCAGCTTTGGAGGCTCAACCTACGAGCAGTACTTC. Translated, it gives CASSFGGSTYEQYF.

The gene calls are TRBV5-1 and TRBJ2-3, with TRBD2 as a possible D gene (6 bases). Trimming left V 7 bases short and J 3 bases short, with 15 bases between. Germline V gene sequence: CDR1 SGHRS, CDR2 YFSETQ. This CDR3 has 14 residues. For the CDR3, the DNA is TGCGCCAGCGCGCCGGGAGCTGTTACAGATACGCAGTATTTT. It translates to CASAPGAVTDTQYF.

The rearrangement joins TRBV10-3 to TRBJ2-2, with 10 bases that match TRBD2. The germline CDR1 and CDR2 sequences are ENHRY and SYGVKD. This CDR3 is built from 16 residues. V was pared by 0 bases and J by 5 bases, with 3 bases of the junction left unmatched. CDR3 residues: CAISESLAGDTGELFF. CDR3 coding DNA: TGTGCCATCAGTGAGTCCCTAGCGGGAGATACCGGGGAGCTGTTTTTT.

This chain's CDR3 is CASSPTPGGLQPQHF. The CDR3 DNA sequence: TGTGCCAGCAGCCCCACCCCAGGGGGCCTTCAGCCCCAGCATTTT. This chain joins TRBV9 and TRBJ1-5; 8 bases align to TRBD1. Germline loops: CDR1 SGDLS, CDR2 YYNGEE. Trimming removed 4 bases from V and 6 bases from J; junction bases left unmatched: 9. The CDR3 sequence is 15 residues long.

The genes are TRBV7-2 and TRBJ2-7; 8 bases map to TRBD2. Germline V lookup: CDR1 SGHTA, CDR2 FQGNSA. CDR3 length: 18 residues. V dropped 4 bases and J dropped 0; count of bases not matched to a gene: 14. The DNA for the CDR3 is TGTGCCAGCAGCTCCAGGGGTAGCGGGACTGGGACCTCCTACGAGCAGTACTTC. Translating it yields CASSSRGSGTGTSYEQYF. The complete variable domain, with remaining parts taken from reference TRBV7-2 and TRBJ2-7, reads GAGVSQSPSNKVTEKGKDVELRCDPISGHTALYWYRQSLGQGLEFLIYFQGNSAPDKSGLPSDRFSAERTGGSVSTLTIQRTQQEDSAVYLCASSSRGSGTGTSYEQYFGPGTRLTVT.

The chain joins TRBV10-3 to TRBJ2-7; maybe TRBD2 (5 bases). The CDR3 spans 12 residues. Germline CDR1 ENHRY, CDR2 SYGVKD. V was cut by 3 bases and J by 7 bases, with 10 bases left in between. CDR3: CAISDGLGEQYF. As DNA, the CDR3 is TGTGCCATCAGTGACGGACTTGGGGAGCAGTACTTC.

The genes are TRBV7-9 and TRBJ2-5; 8 nucleotides match TRBD2. Germline assignment: CDR1 SEHNR and CDR2 FQNEAQ (reference sequence). Trimming cost V 5 bases and J 2 bases; bases outside gene matches: 4. CDR3 length: 14 residues. CDR3 nucleotide sequence: TGTGCCAGCAGCGGCGGCGGGGGGCAAGAGACCCAGTACTTC. It yields the protein CASSGGGGQETQYF.

J is TRBJ2-7 and V is TRBV5-1; TRBD2 matches at 11 bases. This CDR3 is built from 15 residues. V shed 4 bases and J 1 base; nucleotides not matched to a gene: 4. Germline lookup yields CDR1 SGHRS and CDR2 YFSETQ. CDR3 nucleotides: TGCGCCAGCAGCCGAACTAGCGGGGGTTCCTACGAGCAGTACTTC. Amino acid sequence: CASSRTSGGSYEQYF. The entire variable domain, with the rest obtained from reference TRBV5-1 and TRBJ2-7, is as follows: KAGVTQTPRYLIKTRGQQVTLSCSPISGHRSVSWYQQTPGQGLQFLFEYFSETQRNKGNFPGRFSGRQFSNSRSEMNVSTLELGDSALYLCASSRTSGGSYEQYFGPGTRLTVT.